The present TCR beta chain was sequenced within a study of blood T cell repertoires in COVID-19. Study-wide context: Donors in Cohort 3 counted as recovered after two negative PCRs, clearance, or symptom resolution. T cells, B-cell-depleted T cells, or PBMCs provided the cDNA or gDNA that served as material.

Germline values: CDR1 SNHLY, CDR2 FYNNEI. The V and J ends lost 10 bases and 2 bases respectively, with 18 bases between them. CDR3 size: 14 residues. As handled by the study authors: By means of reference gene primer amplification, nucleated cell counts were estimated. Profiling relied on immunoSEQ multiplex PCR, and the TCRdb table lists in-frame clones only, not all of them. V and J calls plus clone size are reproduced from that table; the DNA served to infer D and trimming. The sample includes about 270,000 clones, more than 70% of them seen just once. Cohort assignment relied on participant-reported clinical history.

The clonotype originates from a woman aged 55-69 years in a cohort exposed to, infected with or recovered from COVID-19 (not recorded which). Sequencing input: PBMCs or T cells enriched from blood (not recorded which). The chain joins TRBV2 to TRBJ2-7; TRBD1 might be the D (5 bases). The CDR3 region has the DNA TGTGCCACCAGAGAAAACAGGTTAACCTACGAGCAGTACTTC. Translation: CATRENRLTYEQYF.